This section outlines one T cell receptor (beta chain) sequence together with its context. This clonotype occurred a few times. No cognate antigen has been identified for it. The input lacks base qualities; no much larger clone sits a single base away. This sample is part of a study of T cells in Graves' hyperthyroidism and ophthalmopathy (dated by TCRdb to about 2019). Regarding the complete study: Peripheral blood samples were taken at the time of initial diagnosis, prior to any treatment. The 100 or so discovery patients were randomly split 7:3 into training and test sets. Whether ophthalmopathy could be predicted prospectively was tested in an independent validation cohort made up of roughly 19 hyperthyroidism patients plus 17 patients who later progressed to ophthalmopathy. To identify TCR V-J signatures that set the groups apart, the researchers used a discovery cohort of 95 to 100 patients, made up of under 45 with Graves' ophthalmopathy and 57 with stable Graves' hyperthyroidism. After sampling, hyperthyroidism patients received methimazole starting at 30 mg daily, and ophthalmopathy patients received high-dose intravenous methylprednisolone. In several Graves' hyperthyroidism patients, the study also compared T-cell repertoires from thyroid tissue with T-cell repertoires from blood. The paper describes TCR Vbeta CDR3 sequencing of some 130 peripheral blood samples, made up of some 42 ophthalmopathy patients, some 80 hyperthyroidism patients and 17 progressor patients.

Results and caveats for the whole study, not just this receptor: A model built on a 13 V-J signature distinguished ophthalmopathy from stable hyperthyroidism, reaching around 90% sensitivity and around 81% specificity in cross-validation and 80%/75% in testing. During validation, the model predicted progression to ophthalmopathy a median of approximately 6.5 months ahead of onset, with more than 55% sensitivity and 72.22% specificity. No statistical method was used to set the sample size in advance, and investigators knew the group allocation. Most expanded thyroid clonotypes (frequency above 0.001) were also detected in blood, suggesting blood repertoires may reflect thyroid immune responses.

In the ophthalmopathy patients, disease was moderately to severely active, with a Clinical Activity Score of 3 or more, a NOSPECS grade of 4 or more, and a duration of less than 3 months. Any patient with an uncontrolled infection, another autoimmune disease, pregnancy or lactation was excluded. Diagnoses were based on clinical symptoms, serum thyroxine and TRAb, thyroid ultrasound and orbital computed tomography. Ficoll-Paque density gradient centrifugation was used to isolate PBMCs from about 9 ml of fresh peripheral blood. Total RNA was extracted using Trizol reagent, and RNA quality was assessed on an Agilent 2100 Bioanalyzer. TCR beta CDR3 regions were amplified from RNA transcripts. For the first round of RT-PCR on the TCR CDR3, the HTBI primer set was used together with the Qiagen OneStep RT-PCR kit. A second multiplex PCR round built the libraries, followed by size selection and purification. Libraries were sequenced paired-end with 100 bp reads on an Illumina HiSeq2000. Concerning the study's data processing: Raw data were processed with SOAPnuke, discarding reads with adapters, uncalled bases, mean Phred below 15, or no exact constant-primer or identifier match. COPE v1.2.5 was used to merge the high-quality paired reads, and each unique nucleotide sequence was defined as a clonotype. MiTCR v1.1 was used to align the clonotypes against IMGT TRBV, TRBD and TRBJ reference segments. The analysis included only V-J combinations with a frequency above 0.0001, which together covered around 99% of the repertoires. The TCS score was defined as F50 (clonal expansion) divided by E x V (chaos), with BLOSUM62-based TCRdist calculated between CDR3 peptides within each V-J. Welch's t-statistics and random forest reduced fewer than 550 V-J features to roughly 13, which were used in a naive Bayes classifier (R e1071). Through fastp at Q25 and MiXCR, TCRdb rebuilt clones from the public reads, retaining in-frame beta chains. Identical CDR3 protein sequences are pooled into one entry, listed with their most common genes and DNA. TCRdb assigned the V and J calls; the authors' analysis was not used. For this sample the table gives roughly 500,000 distinct CDR3 sequences, of which around 22% were detected only once. The biggest ten clones account for around 11% of the sample.

Including cysteine and phenylalanine, the CDR3 has 13 amino acids. Of all the DNA, just the CDR3 is kept, 39 bases in frame from base 1. Trimming costs V 9 bases and J 6 bases, and their ends lie 14 bases apart. This chain joins TRBV12-3 or TRBV12-4 to TRBJ2-2; the D gene is unclear. The source of this sequence is a woman in her 30s with Graves' ophthalmopathy. The sample comprised blood. The nucleotides read TGTGCCAGTACAAGTAGGGTTCCCGGGGAGCTGTTTTTT. This sequence encodes CASTSRVPGELFF.